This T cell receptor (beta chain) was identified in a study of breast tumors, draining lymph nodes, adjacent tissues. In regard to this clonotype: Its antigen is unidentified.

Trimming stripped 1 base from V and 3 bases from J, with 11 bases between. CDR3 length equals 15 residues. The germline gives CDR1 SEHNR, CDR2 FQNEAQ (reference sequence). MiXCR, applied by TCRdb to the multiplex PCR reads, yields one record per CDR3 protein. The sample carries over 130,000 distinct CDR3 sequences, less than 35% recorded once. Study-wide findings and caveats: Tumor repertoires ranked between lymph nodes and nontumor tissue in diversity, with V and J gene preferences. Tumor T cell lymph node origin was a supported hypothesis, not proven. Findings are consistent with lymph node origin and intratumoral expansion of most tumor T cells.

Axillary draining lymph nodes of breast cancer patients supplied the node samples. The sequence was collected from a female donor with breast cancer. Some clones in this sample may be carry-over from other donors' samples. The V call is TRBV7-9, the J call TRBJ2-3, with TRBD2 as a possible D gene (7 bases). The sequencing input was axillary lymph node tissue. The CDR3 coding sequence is TGTGCCAGCAGCTTAGAGAGGGGGGGAACAGATACGCAGTATTTT. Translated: CASSLERGGTDTQYF.